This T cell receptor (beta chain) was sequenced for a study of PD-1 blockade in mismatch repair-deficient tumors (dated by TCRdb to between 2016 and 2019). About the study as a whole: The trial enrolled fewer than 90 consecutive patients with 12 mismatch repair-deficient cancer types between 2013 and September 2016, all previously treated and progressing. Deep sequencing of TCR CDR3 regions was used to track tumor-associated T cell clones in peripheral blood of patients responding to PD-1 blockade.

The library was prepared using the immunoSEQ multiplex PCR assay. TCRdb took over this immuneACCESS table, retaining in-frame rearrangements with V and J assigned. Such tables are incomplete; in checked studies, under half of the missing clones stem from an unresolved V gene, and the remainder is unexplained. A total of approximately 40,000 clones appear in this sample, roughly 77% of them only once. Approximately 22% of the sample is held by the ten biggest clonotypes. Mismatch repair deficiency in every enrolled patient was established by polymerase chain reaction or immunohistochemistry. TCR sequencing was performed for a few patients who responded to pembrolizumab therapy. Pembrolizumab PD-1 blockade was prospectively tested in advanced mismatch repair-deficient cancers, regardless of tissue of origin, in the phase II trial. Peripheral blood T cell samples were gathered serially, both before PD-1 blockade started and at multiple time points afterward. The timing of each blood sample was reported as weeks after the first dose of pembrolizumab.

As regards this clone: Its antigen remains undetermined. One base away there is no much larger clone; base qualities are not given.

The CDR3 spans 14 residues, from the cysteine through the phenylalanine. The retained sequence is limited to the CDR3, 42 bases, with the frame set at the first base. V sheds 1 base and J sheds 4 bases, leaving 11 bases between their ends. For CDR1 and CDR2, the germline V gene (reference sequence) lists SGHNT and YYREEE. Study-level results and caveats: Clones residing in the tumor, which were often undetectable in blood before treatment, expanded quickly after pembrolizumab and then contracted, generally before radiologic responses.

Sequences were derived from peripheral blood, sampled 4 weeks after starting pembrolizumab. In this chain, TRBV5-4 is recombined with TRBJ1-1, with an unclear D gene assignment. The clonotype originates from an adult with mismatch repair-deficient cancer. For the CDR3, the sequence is CASSLPPPGTEAFF. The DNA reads TGTGCCAGCAGCTTGCCCCCACCGGGCACTGAAGCTTTCTTT. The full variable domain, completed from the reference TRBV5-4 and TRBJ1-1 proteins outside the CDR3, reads ETGVTQSPTHLIKTRGQQVTLRCSSQSGHNTVSWYQQALGQGPQFIFQYYREEENGRGNFPPRFSGLQFPNYSSELNVNALELDDSALYLCASSLPPPGTEAFFGQGTRLTVV.